The next 30 T cell receptor beta chains were all read from a single sample in a study of blood T cell repertoires in COVID-19 (dated by TCRdb to about 2020). Libraries came from the immunoSEQ multiplex PCR assay. TCRdb mirrors the immuneACCESS table, restricted to in-frame sequences. Some clones are absent from its copies; in checked studies, under half trace to an unresolved V gene, and the reason for the others is unknown. Counted in this sample were 300,000 to 400,000 clones; more than 85% of them appeared once. Approximately 0.99% of the sample goes to the ten largest clones. The specimen sequenced was PBMCs or T cells enriched from blood (not recorded which). The receptors originated from a woman between 25 and 40 years old who had recovered from COVID-19.

This chain joins TRBV3-1 (or the pseudogene TRBV3-2) and TRBJ1-1; weak D call: TRBD1 (5 bases). Germline V gives CDR1 LGHDT, CDR2 YNNKEL (reference sequence). The CDR3 sequence is 15 residues long. Trimming left V 0 bases short and J 7 bases short, with 15 bases between. The CDR3 sequence: CASSQEQARRGEAFF. CDR3 in DNA: TGTGCCAGCAGCCAAGAACAGGCGCGGCGGGGTGAAGCTTTCTTT.

V and J are TRBV9 and TRBJ2-3, with 12 bases lining up with TRBD2. The length of the CDR3 is 16 residues. CDR1 is SGDLS and CDR2 is YYNGEE in the germline V gene. Losses at the gene ends were 4 bases for V and 1 base for J; bases not matched to a gene: 4. The chain's CDR3 is CASSSRTSGGTDTQYF. CDR3 nucleotide sequence: TGTGCCAGCAGCTCACGGACTAGCGGGGGCACAGATACGCAGTATTTT. The full variable domain, in which reference TRBV9 and TRBJ2-3 provide the parts outside the CDR3, is DSGVTQTPKHLITATGQRVTLRCSPRSGDLSVYWYQQSLDQGLQFLIQYYNGEERAKGNILERFSAQQFPDLHSELNLSSLELGDSALYFCASSSRTSGGTDTQYFGPGTRLTVL.

The chain combines TRBV5-1 with TRBJ2-7, with 7 nucleotides matching TRBD1. This CDR3 has 15 residues. Unmatched junction bases numbered 7, after V lost 4 bases and J lost 0 bases. Germline values: CDR1 SGHRS, CDR2 YFSETQ. The CDR3 bases are TGCGCCAGCAGCGCAACCGGGACAGACTCCTACGAGCAGTACTTC. Translated, it gives CASSATGTDSYEQYF. The variable domain in full, completed from reference TRBV5-1 and TRBJ2-7, reads KAGVTQTPRYLIKTRGQQVTLSCSPISGHRSVSWYQQTPGQGLQFLFEYFSETQRNKGNFPGRFSGRQFSNSRSEMNVSTLELGDSALYLCASSATGTDSYEQYFGPGTRLTVT.

This chain links TRBV7-6 with TRBJ2-3; maybe TRBD1 (5 bases). The length of the CDR3 is 16 residues. V gave up 6 bases and J gave up 3 bases, with 19 bases separating them. Germline CDR1 SGHVS, CDR2 FNYEAQ. In DNA form, the CDR3 reads TGTGCCAGCAGTCGAAATAGCCGTAAGGGGACAGATACGCAGTATTTT. Amino acid sequence: CASSRNSRKGTDTQYF.

This clone was detected only once. This rearrangement joins TRBV3-1 (or the pseudogene TRBV3-2) to TRBJ1-2, with 7 bases matching TRBD1. Trimming cost V 6 bases and J 4 bases; bases outside gene matches: 8. Germline CDR1 LGHDT, CDR2 YNNKEL (reference sequence). The CDR3 sequence is 14 residues long. CDR3 residues: CASSLTGIAYGYTF. CDR3 DNA: TGTGCCAGCAGTTTGACAGGGATCGCCTATGGCTACACCTTC.

The CDR3 loop is CASSPEGSGYGYTF. Here the CDR3 DNA reads TGTGCCAGCAGCCCGGAAGGATCGGGCTATGGCTACACCTTC. This chain uses TRBV7-8 with TRBJ1-2, with D unclear. The CDR3 contains 14 residues. Trimming took 5 bases from V and 4 from J, leaving 14 bases between them. The germline gives CDR1 SGHVS, CDR2 FQNEAQ.

The chain couples TRBV5-1 to TRBJ2-1; no clear D gene. V lost 0 bases and J lost 6, with 10 bases in between. This CDR3 spans 14 amino acids. CDR1 SGHRS and CDR2 YFSETQ come from the germline V gene. CDR3 sequence reads: CASSLALNSNEQFF. DNA for the CDR3: TGCGCCAGCAGCTTGGCCTTAAACTCCAATGAGCAGTTCTTC.

The chain carries TRBV29-1 and TRBJ1-1, with 9 positions matching TRBD1. The V gene's germline CDR1 is SQVTM and CDR2 ANQGSEA. CDR3 size: 14 residues. J gave up 0 bases and V 7 bases, and 6 bases lay outside the gene matches. CDR3 residues: CSAGTGIMNTEAFF. The CDR3 DNA sequence: TGCAGCGCCGGGACAGGGATCATGAACACTGAAGCTTTCTTT. The variable domain in full, completed from reference TRBV29-1 and TRBJ1-1, reads SAVISQKPSRDICQRGTSLTIQCQVDSQVTMMFWYRQQPGQSLTLIATANQGSEATYESGFVIDKFPISRPNLTFSTLTVSNMSPEDSSIYLCSAGTGIMNTEAFFGQGTRLTVV.

The V gene is TRBV5-8, the J gene TRBJ1-2; D is uncertain. Germline values: CDR1 SGHTS, CDR2 YDEGEE. This CDR3 is 10 amino acids long. The ends were cut back, 7 bases at V and 7 bases at J, with 8 bases in the middle. As DNA, the CDR3 is TGTGCCAGCGGTGGGCCTGGCTACACCTTC. It specifies CASGGPGYTF.

V and J are TRBV6-1 and TRBJ1-3, with 9 nucleotides matching TRBD1. This CDR3 region has 16 residues. J gave up 2 bases and V 3 bases, and 5 bases lay outside the gene matches. CDR1 and CDR2 from the germline V gene are MNHNS and SASEGT. The CDR3 coding sequence is TGTGCCAGCAGTGACCTCCGGGACAGGGCTGGAAACACCATATATTTT. It yields the protein CASSDLRDRAGNTIYF.

The table lists this clone with a count of one. The chain couples TRBV11-2 to TRBJ2-1; 8 bases match TRBD1. Per germline, CDR1 SGHAT and CDR2 FQNNGV. CDR3 length: 14 amino acids. V lost 4 bases to trimming and J lost 3 bases; unmatched junction nucleotides: 2. The CDR3 loop reads CASSSGTGYNEQFF. CDR3 coding DNA: TGTGCCAGCAGCTCCGGGACAGGCTACAATGAGCAGTTCTTC.

CDR3 residues: CSAATGGKEYEQYF. The CDR3 DNA follows: TGCAGCGCCGCGACAGGGGGCAAGGAGTACGAGCAGTACTTC. The gene calls are TRBV29-1 and TRBJ2-7; 10 nucleotides agree with TRBD1. Germline-derived CDR1 and CDR2 are SQVTM and ANQGSEA. The V gene end was trimmed by 7 bases and the J gene end by 4 bases; junction bases not matched to a gene: 10. The CDR3 is 14 residues long.

The CDR3 DNA reads TGTGCCAGCAATTCTCTTTCTAGCACAGATACGCAGTATTTT. As protein: CASNSLSSTDTQYF. The J gene is TRBJ2-3, the V gene TRBV6-5; no reliable D call. Trimming took 7 bases from V and 0 from J, leaving 11 bases between them. The V gene's germline CDR1 is MNHEY and CDR2 SVGAGI. The CDR3 length is 14 residues.

V usage is TRBV5-4 and J usage is TRBJ2-5, with TRBD2 as a possible D gene (5 bases). The germline V gene encodes CDR1 SGHNT and CDR2 YYREEE (reference sequence). The CDR3 loop spans 13 amino acids. The V end lost 1 base, the J end lost 5 bases, and 9 bases lay between the germline ends. The CDR3 loop is CASSLNGVETQYF. The CDR3 DNA reads as TGTGCCAGCAGCTTGAACGGGGTCGAGACCCAGTACTTC.

In regard to this clone: Compared with germline, one end of the junction differs, possibly owing to a read error. The CDR3 region is CASSFSMTMIF. Written as DNA, the CDR3 is TGTGCCAGCAGCTTCAGTATGACTATGATCTTC. The rearrangement uses TRBV7-2 and TRBJ2-1, with D possibly matching TRBD2 (5 bases). The CDR3 runs to 11 residues. Looked up from germline, CDR1 is SGHTA and CDR2 is FQGNSA.

The rearrangement links TRBV9 to TRBJ1-6; D might be TRBD1 (5 bases). The germline gives CDR1 SGDLS, CDR2 YYNGEE. The CDR3 has 14 residues. Trimming cost V 5 bases and J 5 bases, with 11 bases left between them. The CDR3 DNA reads TGTGCCAGCAGTAGCAGGGCCAATAATTCACCCCTCCACTTT. Translated, it gives CASSSRANNSPLHF.

V is TRBV7-9 and J is TRBJ1-2, with D perhaps TRBD1 (5 bases). Germline CDR1 is SEHNR and CDR2 is FQNEAQ (reference sequence). There are 12 residues in the CDR3. V dropped 5 bases and J dropped 5 bases, with 9 bases sitting between them. The CDR3 loop is CASSEGDYGYTF. The CDR3 DNA follows: TGTGCCAGCAGCGAAGGGGATTATGGCTACACCTTC.

This clone was counted once. The gene calls are TRBV5-4 and TRBJ2-5, with 9 bases fitting TRBD1. Germline loops: CDR1 SGHNT, CDR2 YYREEE (reference sequence). This CDR3 contains 15 residues. V lost 4 bases to trimming and J lost 4 bases; unmatched junction nucleotides: 8. In DNA form, the CDR3 reads TGTGCCAGCAGCGGGCAAACAGGGGGCACAGAGACCCAGTACTTC. It encodes CASSGQTGGTETQYF.

The J gene is TRBJ2-2, the V gene TRBV5-8, with 8 bases that match TRBD1. Trimming took 1 base from V and 13 from J; bases not matched to a gene: 15. CDR3 length: 16 residues. The germline V gene has CDR1 SGHTS and CDR2 YDEGEE. The CDR3 is CASSLSQWAQGAGLFF. Written as DNA, the CDR3 is TGTGCCAGCAGCTTGTCCCAATGGGCGCAGGGGGCCGGGCTGTTTTTT.

This clone showed up just once. This chain connects TRBV29-1 to TRBJ1-4; no firm D call. The CDR3 is 13 amino acids. Germline CDR1 reads SQVTM; CDR2 reads ANQGSEA. V lost 7 bases, J lost 0 bases, and 9 bases lay in between. This CDR3 reads CSATEATNEKLFF. The CDR3 DNA follows: TGCAGCGCCACGGAGGCAACTAATGAAAAACTGTTTTTT.

The V gene is TRBV7-2, the J gene TRBJ2-7, with 11 bases lining up with TRBD2. This CDR3 has 17 residues. V lost 1 base, J lost 2 bases, and 7 bases stayed unmatched. The germline V gene has CDR1 SGHTA and CDR2 FQGNSA. The DNA of the CDR3 is TGTGCCAGCAGCTTAGAAAGGACTAGCGGGCTACCCTACGAGCAGTACTTC. Translation: CASSLERTSGLPYEQYF.

The chain uses TRBV24-1 and TRBJ2-1; D remains unclear. The CDR3 is 13 residues long. Deletions cut 3 bases from V and 6 bases from J, with 8 bases between. Germline V gene lookup returns CDR1 KGHDR and CDR2 SFDVKD. Here the CDR3 DNA reads TGTGCCACCAGTGATCTGACGGGCAATGAGCAGTTCTTC. Amino acids: CATSDLTGNEQFF.

V and J are TRBV7-6 and TRBJ2-3; D gene unclear. CDR1 is SGHVS and CDR2 is FNYEAQ in the germline V gene. The CDR3 sequence is 14 residues long. Trimming pared 3 bases from V and 4 bases from J, leaving 11 bases between. CDR3 DNA sequence: TGTGCCAGCAGCTTCGCGGTCGGAGCAGATACGCAGTATTTT. The encoded protein is CASSFAVGADTQYF. The entire variable domain, with the rest obtained from reference TRBV7-6 and TRBJ2-3, is as follows: GAGVSQSPRYKVTKRGQDVALRCDPISGHVSLYWYRQALGQGPEFLTYFNYEAQQDKSGLPNDRFSAERPEGSISTLTIQRTEQRDSAMYRCASSFAVGADTQYFGPGTRLTVL.

This chain joins TRBV6-5 and TRBJ2-5; 13 bases fit TRBD2. This CDR3 has 15 amino acids. CDR1 and CDR2 (germline): MNHEY, SVGAGI. The V and J ends lost 6 bases and 5 bases, in that order; junction bases with no gene match: 6. CDR3 sequence (DNA): TGTGCCAGCAGGCCGGGACTAGCGGGGTGGGAGACCCAGTACTTC. The encoded protein is CASRPGLAGWETQYF.

J is TRBJ2-3 and V is TRBV28; TRBD2 matches at 10 bases. With V trimmed by 4 bases and J by 2 bases, 3 bases remained unmatched. Germline CDR1 reads MDHEN; CDR2 reads SYDVKM. The CDR3 has 15 amino acids. The CDR3 sequence is CASSSSGGFTDTQYF. For the CDR3, the DNA is TGTGCCAGCAGTTCTAGCGGGGGATTCACAGATACGCAGTATTTT.

V usage is TRBV7-2 and J usage is TRBJ1-6; D possibly corresponds to TRBD1 (6 bases). There are 18 residues in the CDR3. Between the trimmed V and J ends, which lost 1 base and 10 bases, there was a span of 23 bases. CDR1 SGHTA and CDR2 FQGNSA come from the germline V gene. CDR3 loop: CASSLVHSLQGWGSPLHF. The CDR3 nucleotides are TGTGCCAGCAGCTTAGTCCACAGCCTACAGGGATGGGGATCACCCCTCCACTTT.

The V and J genes are TRBV9 and TRBJ2-1; TRBD1 is a possible D gene (5 bases). Germline values: CDR1 SGDLS, CDR2 YYNGEE. The V gene lost 0 bases and the J gene lost 8 bases, with 18 bases spanning the gap. The CDR3 has 16 residues. CDR3 sequence: CASSVADSLVLHEQFF. CDR3 in DNA: TGTGCCAGCAGCGTAGCCGACAGCTTAGTTCTCCATGAGCAGTTCTTC.

In its sample, this clone was seen once. This chain links TRBV3-1 (or the pseudogene TRBV3-2) with TRBJ1-2, with 9 positions matching TRBD1. Germline V lookup: CDR1 LGHDT, CDR2 YNNKEL (reference sequence). The CDR3 spans 17 residues. V trimming: 3 bases; J trimming: 2 bases; junction bases outside the gene matches: 10. CDR3 sequence (DNA): TGTGCCAGCAGCCACCCTGGGAGGGACAGGGAAAACTATGGCTACACCTTC. As protein: CASSHPGRDRENYGYTF.

The V call is TRBV19, the J call TRBJ1-6; D uncertain. The CDR3 runs to 15 residues. The V gene lost 6 bases and the J gene lost 0 bases, with 9 bases spanning the gap. The germline V gene has CDR1 LNHDA and CDR2 SQIVND (reference sequence). The CDR3 reads CASSLTSSYNSPLHF. For the CDR3, the DNA is TGTGCCAGTAGCCTTACGAGCTCCTATAATTCACCCCTCCACTTT.

The chain employs TRBV7-2 and TRBJ1-2; 8 bases are shared with TRBD1. The junction had 7 bases not matched to a gene; V was cut back by 5 bases and J by 5 bases. This CDR3 has 14 residues. Per germline, CDR1 SGHTA and CDR2 FQGNSA. This CDR3 reads CASSRGQGRYGYTF. DNA of the CDR3: TGTGCCAGCAGCCGTGGACAGGGCCGATATGGCTACACCTTC. The whole variable domain, remainder taken from reference TRBV7-2 and TRBJ1-2, is GAGVSQSPSNKVTEKGKDVELRCDPISGHTALYWYRQSLGQGLEFLIYFQGNSAPDKSGLPSDRFSAERTGGSVSTLTIQRTQQEDSAVYLCASSRGQGRYGYTFGSGTRLTVV.